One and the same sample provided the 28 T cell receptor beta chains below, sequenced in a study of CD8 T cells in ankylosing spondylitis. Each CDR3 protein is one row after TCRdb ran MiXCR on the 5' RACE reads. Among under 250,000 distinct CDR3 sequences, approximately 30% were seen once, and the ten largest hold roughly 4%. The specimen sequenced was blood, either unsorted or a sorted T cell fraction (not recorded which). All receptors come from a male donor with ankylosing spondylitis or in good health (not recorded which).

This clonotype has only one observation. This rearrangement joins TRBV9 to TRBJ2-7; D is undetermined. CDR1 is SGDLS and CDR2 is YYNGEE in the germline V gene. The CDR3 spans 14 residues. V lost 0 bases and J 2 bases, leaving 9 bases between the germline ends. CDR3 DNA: TGTGCCAGCAGCGTAGCTTACGGCCCCTACGAGCAGTACTTC. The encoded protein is CASSVAYGPYEQYF. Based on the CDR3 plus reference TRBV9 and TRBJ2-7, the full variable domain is DSGVTQTPKHLITATGQRVTLRCSPRSGDLSVYWYQQSLDQGLQFLIQYYNGEERAKGNILERFSAQQFPDLHSELNLSSLELGDSALYFCASSVAYGPYEQYFGPGTRLTVT.

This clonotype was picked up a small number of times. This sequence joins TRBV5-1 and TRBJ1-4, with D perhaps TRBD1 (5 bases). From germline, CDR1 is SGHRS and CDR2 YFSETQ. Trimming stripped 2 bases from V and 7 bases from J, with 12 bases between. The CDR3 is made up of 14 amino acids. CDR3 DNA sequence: TGCGCCAGCAGCTTCTCGGGGGTCGGTGAAAAACTGTTTTTT. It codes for CASSFSGVGEKLFF.

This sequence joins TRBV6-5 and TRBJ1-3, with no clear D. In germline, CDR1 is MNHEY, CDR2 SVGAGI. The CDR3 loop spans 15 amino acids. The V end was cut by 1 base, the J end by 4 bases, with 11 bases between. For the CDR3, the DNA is TGTGCCAGCAGTTACTATGGGGTCAAAGGAAACACCATATATTTT. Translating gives CASSYYGVKGNTIYF.

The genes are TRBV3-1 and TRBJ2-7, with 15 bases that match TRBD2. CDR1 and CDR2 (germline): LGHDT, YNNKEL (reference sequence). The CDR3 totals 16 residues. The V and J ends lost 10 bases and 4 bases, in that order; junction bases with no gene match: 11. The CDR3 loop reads CATCHRGLAGGYEQYF. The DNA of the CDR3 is TGTGCCACCTGCCATCGCGGACTAGCGGGGGGGTACGAGCAGTACTTC.

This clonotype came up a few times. In DNA form, the CDR3 reads TGTGCCAGCAGTTTAGTCCTCACAGGGGACGAGCAGTTCTTC. This translates into CASSLVLTGDEQFF. This chain links TRBV12-3 or TRBV12-4 with TRBJ2-1, with 7 bases that match TRBD1. The ends lost 1 base at V and 10 bases at J; junction bases unmatched: 7. This CDR3 spans 14 amino acids.

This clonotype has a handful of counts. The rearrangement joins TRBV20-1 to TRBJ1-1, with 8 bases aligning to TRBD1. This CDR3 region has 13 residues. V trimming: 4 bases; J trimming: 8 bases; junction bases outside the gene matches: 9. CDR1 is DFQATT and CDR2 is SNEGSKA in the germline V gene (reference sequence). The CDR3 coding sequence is TGCAGTGCTAAATCTCCAGGGGGCCTCGAAGCTTTCTTT. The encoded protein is CSAKSPGGLEAFF.

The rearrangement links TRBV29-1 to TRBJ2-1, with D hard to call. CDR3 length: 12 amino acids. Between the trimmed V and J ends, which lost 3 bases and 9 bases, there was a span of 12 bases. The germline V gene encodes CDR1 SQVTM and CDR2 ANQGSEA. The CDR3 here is CSVDPSGSEQFF. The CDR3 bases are TGCAGCGTTGACCCGTCAGGTTCTGAGCAGTTCTTC.

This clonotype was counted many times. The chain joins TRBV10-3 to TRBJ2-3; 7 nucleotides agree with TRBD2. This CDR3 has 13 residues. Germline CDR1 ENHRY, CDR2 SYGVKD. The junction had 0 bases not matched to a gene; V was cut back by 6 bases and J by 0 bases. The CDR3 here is CAIRGGSTDTQYF. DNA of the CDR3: TGTGCCATCAGGGGAGGGAGCACAGATACGCAGTATTTT.

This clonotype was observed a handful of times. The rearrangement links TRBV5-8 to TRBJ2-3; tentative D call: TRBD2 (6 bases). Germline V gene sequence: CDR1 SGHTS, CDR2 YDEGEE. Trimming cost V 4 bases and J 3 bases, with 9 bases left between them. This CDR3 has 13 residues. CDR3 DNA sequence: TGTGCCAGCAGCCGAGGGAGGACAGATACGCAGTATTTT. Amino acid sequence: CASSRGRTDTQYF.

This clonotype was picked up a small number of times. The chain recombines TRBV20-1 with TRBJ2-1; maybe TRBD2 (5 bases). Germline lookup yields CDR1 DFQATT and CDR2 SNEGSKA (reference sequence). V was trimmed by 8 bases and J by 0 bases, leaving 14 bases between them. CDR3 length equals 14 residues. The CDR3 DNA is TGCAGTCCCGGTCCGGGGTACTCCTACAATGAGCAGTTCTTC. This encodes CSPGPGYSYNEQFF.

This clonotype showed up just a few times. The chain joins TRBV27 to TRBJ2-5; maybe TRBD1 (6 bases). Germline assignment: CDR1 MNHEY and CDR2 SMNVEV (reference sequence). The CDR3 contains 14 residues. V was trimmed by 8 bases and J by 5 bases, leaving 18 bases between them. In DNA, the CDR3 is TGTGCCAGCGGCCAGGTGGACAGCTGGGAGACCCAGTACTTC. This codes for CASGQVDSWETQYF.

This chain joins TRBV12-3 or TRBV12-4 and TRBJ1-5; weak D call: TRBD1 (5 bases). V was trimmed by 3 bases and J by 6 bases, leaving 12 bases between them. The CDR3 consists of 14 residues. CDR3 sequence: CASSFEGAGQPQHF. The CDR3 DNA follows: TGTGCCAGCAGTTTCGAAGGGGCTGGTCAGCCCCAGCATTTT.

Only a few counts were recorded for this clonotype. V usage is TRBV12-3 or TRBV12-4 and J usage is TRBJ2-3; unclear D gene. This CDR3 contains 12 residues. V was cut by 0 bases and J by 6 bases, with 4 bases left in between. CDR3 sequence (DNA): TGTGCCAGCAGTTTAGCTTACGATACGCAGTATTTT. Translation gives CASSLAYDTQYF.

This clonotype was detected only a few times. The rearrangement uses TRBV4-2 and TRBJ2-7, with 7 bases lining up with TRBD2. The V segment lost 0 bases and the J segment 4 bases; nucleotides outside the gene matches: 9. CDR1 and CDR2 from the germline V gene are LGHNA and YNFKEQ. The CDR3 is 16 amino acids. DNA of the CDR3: TGTGCCAGCAGCCAAGATCGGGCTAGCGGAGGATACGAGCAGTACTTC. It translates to CASSQDRASGGYEQYF.

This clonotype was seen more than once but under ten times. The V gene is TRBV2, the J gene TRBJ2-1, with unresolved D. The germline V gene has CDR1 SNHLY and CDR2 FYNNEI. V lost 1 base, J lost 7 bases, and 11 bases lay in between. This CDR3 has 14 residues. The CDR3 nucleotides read TGTGCCAGCAGTGAAGGGGTCCTTGGGAATGAGCAGTTCTTC. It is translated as CASSEGVLGNEQFF.

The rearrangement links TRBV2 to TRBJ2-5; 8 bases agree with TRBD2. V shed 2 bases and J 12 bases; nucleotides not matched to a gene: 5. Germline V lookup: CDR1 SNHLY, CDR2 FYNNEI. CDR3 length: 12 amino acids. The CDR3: CASSELGSGEYF. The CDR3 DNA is TGTGCCAGCAGTGAACTGGGTAGCGGGGAGTACTTC. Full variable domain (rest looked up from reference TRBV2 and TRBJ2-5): EPEVTQTPSHQVTQMGQEVILRCVPISNHLYFYWYRQILGQKVEFLVSFYNNEISEKSEIFDDQFSVERPDGSNFTLKIRSTKLEDSAMYFCASSELGSGEYFGPGTRLLVL.

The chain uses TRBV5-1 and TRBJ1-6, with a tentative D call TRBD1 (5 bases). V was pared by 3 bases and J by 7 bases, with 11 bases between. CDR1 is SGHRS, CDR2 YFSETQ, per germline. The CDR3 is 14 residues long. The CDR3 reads CASSWTGENSPLHF. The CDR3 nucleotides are TGCGCCAGCAGCTGGACGGGGGAGAATTCACCCCTCCACTTT. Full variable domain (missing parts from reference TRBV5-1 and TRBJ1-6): KAGVTQTPRYLIKTRGQQVTLSCSPISGHRSVSWYQQTPGQGLQFLFEYFSETQRNKGNFPGRFSGRQFSNSRSEMNVSTLELGDSALYLCASSWTGENSPLHFGNGTRLTVT.

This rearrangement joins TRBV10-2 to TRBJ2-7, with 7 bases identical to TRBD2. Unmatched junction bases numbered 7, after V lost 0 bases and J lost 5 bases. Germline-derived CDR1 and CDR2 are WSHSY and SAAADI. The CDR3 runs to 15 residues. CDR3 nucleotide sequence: TGCGCCAGCAGTGAGTCTCCCAGCGGGGTCGACGAGCAGTACTTC. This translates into CASSESPSGVDEQYF.

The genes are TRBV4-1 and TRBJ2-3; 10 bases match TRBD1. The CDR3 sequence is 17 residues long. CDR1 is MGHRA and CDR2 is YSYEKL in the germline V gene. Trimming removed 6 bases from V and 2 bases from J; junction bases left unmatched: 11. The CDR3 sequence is CASRQSPGQGNTDTQYF. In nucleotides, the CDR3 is TGCGCCAGCAGACAATCTCCGGGACAGGGGAACACAGATACGCAGTATTTT.

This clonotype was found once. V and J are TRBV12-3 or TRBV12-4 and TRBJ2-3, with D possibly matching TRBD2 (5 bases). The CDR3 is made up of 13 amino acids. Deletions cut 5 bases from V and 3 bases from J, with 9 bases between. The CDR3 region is CASSVRGTDTQYF. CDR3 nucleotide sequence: TGTGCCAGCAGTGTCCGAGGGACAGATACGCAGTATTTT.

The CDR3 sequence is CASSLTRDPQQETQYF. For the CDR3, the DNA is TGTGCCAGCAGTCTCACACGCGATCCCCAACAAGAGACCCAGTACTTC. The chain has TRBV12-3 or TRBV12-4 and TRBJ2-5; D gene unclear. V was shortened by 5 bases and J by 2 bases, with 18 bases between the two germline ends. The CDR3 length is 16 residues.

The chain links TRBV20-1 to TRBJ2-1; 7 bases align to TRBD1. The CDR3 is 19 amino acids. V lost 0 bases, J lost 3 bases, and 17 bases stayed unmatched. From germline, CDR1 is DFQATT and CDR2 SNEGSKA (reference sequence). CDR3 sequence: CSARDPSPERGRNYNEQFF. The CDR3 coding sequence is TGCAGTGCTAGAGATCCCTCGCCCGAAAGGGGGCGAAACTACAATGAGCAGTTCTTC.

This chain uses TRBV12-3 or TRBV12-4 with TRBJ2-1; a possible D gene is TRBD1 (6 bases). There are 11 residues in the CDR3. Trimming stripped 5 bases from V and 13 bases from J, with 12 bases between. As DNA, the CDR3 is TGTGCCAGCAGTCCAGGGACAACACAGTTCTTC. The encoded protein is CASSPGTTQFF.

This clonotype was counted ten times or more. The CDR3 is CASSFSYNEQFF. The DNA for the CDR3 is TGTGCCAGCAGCTTCAGCTACAATGAGCAGTTCTTC. V usage is TRBV5-6 and J usage is TRBJ2-1, with D unclear. The CDR3 totals 12 residues. Trimming cost V 2 bases and J 3 bases, with 3 bases left between them. Germline V gene sequence: CDR1 SGHDT, CDR2 YYEEEE.

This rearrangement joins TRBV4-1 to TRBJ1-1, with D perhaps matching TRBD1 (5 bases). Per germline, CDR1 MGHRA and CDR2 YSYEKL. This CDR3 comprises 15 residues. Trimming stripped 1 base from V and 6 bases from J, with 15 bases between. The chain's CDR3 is CASSQARDAGSEAFF. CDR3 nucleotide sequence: TGCGCCAGCAGCCAAGCCCGGGACGCCGGATCTGAAGCTTTCTTT.

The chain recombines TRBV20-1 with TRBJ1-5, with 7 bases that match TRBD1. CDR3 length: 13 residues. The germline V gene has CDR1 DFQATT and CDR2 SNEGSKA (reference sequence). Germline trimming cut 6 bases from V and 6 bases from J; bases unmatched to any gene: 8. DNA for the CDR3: TGCAGTGCCCTTGGGACAGTATCTCAGCCCCAGCATTTT. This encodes CSALGTVSQPQHF.

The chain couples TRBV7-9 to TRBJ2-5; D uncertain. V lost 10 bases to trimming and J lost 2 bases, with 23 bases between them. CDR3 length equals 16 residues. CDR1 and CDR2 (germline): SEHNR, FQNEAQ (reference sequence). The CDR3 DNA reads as TGTGCCACCGAGCCGGGTACAGCGTCCCTACAAGAGACCCAGTACTTC. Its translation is CATEPGTASLQETQYF.

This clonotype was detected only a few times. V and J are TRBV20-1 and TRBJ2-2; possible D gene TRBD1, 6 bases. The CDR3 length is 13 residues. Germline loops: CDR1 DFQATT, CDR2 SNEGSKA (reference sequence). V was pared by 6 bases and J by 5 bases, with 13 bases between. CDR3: CSATQGWTGELFF. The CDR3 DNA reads TGCAGTGCAACCCAGGGGTGGACCGGGGAGCTGTTTTTT.